The source of this T cell receptor beta chain is a study of T cell repertoires in cytomegalovirus infection. In the study overall: Well-studied HLA-B-restricted CMV epitopes were used in the study alongside recently identified HLA-C-restricted ones. Evidence of both CMV infection and a matching HLA type came from public TCR beta signatures.

TCRdb processed the reads anew with MiXCR; each CDR3 protein has one entry. The data contain 750,000 to 900,000 distinct CDR3 sequences, around 29% of them singletons. Turning to this clonotype: No antigen is known for it.

Overall study results and limits: CMV-specific TCR beta clonotypes restricted by HLA-C were the ones dominating the ex vivo response.

The germline CDR1 and CDR2 sequences are MGHRA and YSYEKL. Deletions cut 3 bases from V and 7 bases from J, with 12 bases between. This CDR3 has 13 residues. This clonotype was obtained from a human donor in good health (CMV status not recorded). Some clones in this sample may be carry-over from other donors' samples. The chain joins TRBV4-1 to TRBJ1-1, with D perhaps TRBD1 (6 bases). The starting material was cultured CD8+ T cells from PBMCs, obtained from culture after CMV antigen stimulation. CDR3 protein: CASSQGTNNEAFF. CDR3 coding DNA: TGCGCCAGCAGCCAGGGGACAAATAATGAAGCTTTCTTT.